This T cell receptor (beta chain) appears in the sequencing data of a study of cytomegalovirus exposure and HLA in healthy donors (dated by TCRdb to about 2017). In terms of the full investigation: According to an earlier analysis of 550 to 750 of the donors, some 170 million T cells yielded 117 million unique TCR beta sequences and around 280 Gb of sequence data. Every discovery cohort repertoire had been produced on one sequencing platform. The number of donors typed differed by locus, with roughly 620-630 for A, B, C, DRB1 and DQB1, 522 for DQA1, under 610 for DPA1, and approximately 470 for DPB1. The study was designed to test whether signatures of past pathogen exposure could be identified by cataloging public T cell receptors. HLA typing covered class I and class II loci at four-digit resolution. A later genetic analysis took genome-wide SNP genotypes for about 55% of the roughly 670 donors and used that subset as a discovery cohort. Using immunosequencing, the study profiled T cell repertoires from around 670 subjects and related those repertoires to cytomegalovirus serostatus. Donor age, sex, ethnicity and CMV serostatus were compiled together with the repertoire data. Across under 500 genotyped donors of the cohort, an average of roughly 200,000 unique TCR beta nucleotide sequences per donor were sequenced, and approximately 17% of those sequences were non-productive. Of the approximately 400 genotyped donors, roughly 85% fell in the genetic ancestry cluster associated with self-reported Caucasian donors. Besides the first cohort of about 730 subjects, a separate validation cohort made up of 120 or so different subjects was used. To predict cytomegalovirus infection status, the study brought together high-throughput TCR immunosequencing, statistical association of individual TCRs with disease status, and machine learning. Rather than drawing on any new phenotypic data, the later analysis identified candidate immune exposures from TCR beta sequences and the way those sequences occurred across donors. About 280 gigabases of sequencing data and approximately 85 million unique TCR sequences were included in an early release covering around 650 HLA-typed donors. In an earlier analysis of 500 to 650 of the donors, high-throughput TCR beta sequencing was used to judge whether each TCR beta V gene segment behaved as functional or pseudogenic. Roughly 5 DR-DQ haplotypes were treated as single units for association and clustering because of strong linkage in the cohort. To study patterns of TCR occurrence, a later analysis re-analyzed previously published TCR beta repertoires from several hundred donors and added high-resolution HLA genotyping. General conclusions and limits of the study: A later analysis associated 15,000 to 20,000 TCR beta sequences with specific HLA alleles at a false discovery rate of 0.05. The study gave a list of about 160 TCR beta chains associated with cytomegalovirus. CMV serostatus was the only immune exposure information available for the cohort. Most CMV-associated TCR beta chains appeared to be HLA-restricted in a later analysis, and the HLA associations seemed to be driven largely by CMV exposure. In an earlier analysis of some 640 of the donors, most TCR beta V segments were observed in productive rearrangements about 90% or about 30% of the time, broadly matching IMGT annotations. Because HLA typing was missing for some donors at each locus, association tests included only the typed subset. Because counts were too low, some 16 rarely observed V segments, including chromosome 9 orphons, were excluded from the earlier analysis of under 650 of the donors. Linkage disequilibrium might explain the correlated functional status among segregating V segments, but an unknown experimental factor could not be ruled out. A further reported finding was that TCR beta sequences accurately predicted the HLA-A and HLA-B alleles for most subjects in the first cohort. The authors suggested that the approach could potentially be generalized to other disease states and immunological phenotypes. Most TCR sequences were seen in very few donors, while some public TCRs were found in many individuals. Only TCR beta chains were sequenced in this cohort, and the absence of alpha or paired-chain data limited detectable features. Several of the top co-occurrence clusters appeared to be linked to parvovirus B19, influenza, CMV and Epstein-Barr virus, according to a later analysis. A cluster of highly shared sequence variants was judged likely to represent a technical artifact of the sequencing pipeline. A later genetic analysis associated a missense DCLRE1C variant with V-gene and J-gene trimming of TCR beta chains, and an independent cohort replicated the association. A few of the identified cytomegalovirus-associated TCR beta chains were confirmed in vitro to be specific for cytomegalovirus antigens. In a later analysis, HLA-associated TCR beta chains were found to be more clonally expanded and to have lower generation probabilities than equally common non-associated chains. In a later analysis, the rate of TCR association differed among HLA loci, with DRB1 alleles having the most associated TCRs and HLA-C alleles having the fewest. Strong co-occurrence of HLA alleles, especially DR and DQ, made assigning TCR associations to individual alleles difficult. Presence/absence analyses assumed roughly uniform sequencing depth across donors, an assumption that may not hold. Some IMGT-functional V segments, including TRBV6-2 and TRBV6-3, could not be distinguished by the 87-base-pair reads and were therefore excluded. In both the original and validation cohorts, the classifier was reported to diagnose cytomegalovirus status with high specificity and sensitivity. Compared with the roughly 600-donor mean, donors in an Asian-associated ancestry cluster had fewer N-insertions in productive TCRs, according to a later genetic analysis.

The method was the immunoSEQ multiplex PCR assay. For the multiplex PCR, a mixture combining 60 forward primers for TCR Vbeta segments and 13 reverse primers for TCR Jbeta segments was used. Amplification of the CDR3 region of rearranged TCR beta genes was performed with a multiplex PCR assay on genomic DNA. The amplified TCR beta libraries were sequenced on the Illumina HiSeq System as 87-base-pair reads. As for the authors' bioinformatics: In a later analysis, approximately 74 million unique TCR beta chains were counted across the 690 or so repertoires, and roughly 11 million of these chains were shared by at least two donors. To remove PCR and sequencing errors, raw reads were error-corrected and collapsed into unique sequences using a nearest-neighbor algorithm that merged closely related sequences. To assign V, D and J gene segments, CDR3 sequences were aligned to IMGT reference sequences. For a sequence to be retained, a match of at least six nucleotides was required to both a V gene segment and a J gene segment. A rearrangement counted as productive if the CDR3 had no stop codons and remained in frame with V and J, and every other rearrangement counted as non-productive. Following IMGT convention, CDR3 was defined as the stretch from the second conserved V-encoded cysteine up to the conserved J-encoded phenylalanine. The earlier analysis of around 640 of the donors excluded sequences that lacked an unambiguous match to a single V gene segment. In an earlier analysis of around 600 of the donors, V segments were called functional above 56.7% productive rearrangements and were called segregating when the between-donor standard deviation exceeded 5%. A statistical classification framework was developed to diagnose cytomegalovirus status using the catalog of TCR beta chain sequences. In a later analysis, V and J genes were assigned by comparing TCR nucleotide sequences against IMGT/GENE-DB human TR gene sequences. The TCRdist pipeline was used in a later analysis to assign CDR3 sequences and most-parsimonious VDJ recombination scenarios. In a later analysis, every TCR beta chain was defined by the combination of its CDR3 amino acid sequence and its V-gene family, and reads without a unique V-gene family were dropped. To address suspected cross-contamination and a sequencing artifact, a later analysis removed 592 highly shared, low-generation-probability nucleotide sequences. In a later analysis, a clonal expansion index was calculated for each public chain from normalized within-repertoire ranks of inferred template counts. In a later analysis, generation probabilities were computed with a VDJ recombination model fitted to out-of-frame rearrangements, and the resulting probabilities were checked against IGoR. A later analysis scored TCR-TCR, TCR-HLA and TCR-CMV co-occurrence with hypergeometric tests, applying a repertoire-size bias correction to TCR pairs. To estimate false discovery rates, a later analysis permuted the HLA or CMV assignments 20 times. In a later analysis, co-occurring TCRs were grouped with DBSCAN, and TCRdist sequence similarity was added when clustering was performed within HLA-allele-positive subsets. Repertoires with fewer than 30,000 or more than 120,000 public chains were left out of co-occurrence clustering, as were a handful of repertoires with anomalous nucleotide sharing. Entries here come from immuneACCESS through TCRdb and include only in-frame sequences with V and J called. Some clones fail to appear in such tables; in the studies checked, an unresolved V gene covers under half of the shortfall, and the cause of the remainder is unknown. D and trimming come from the DNA, and the V and J calls and clone size come from that table. The sample table contains about 170,000 clones; only one count was recorded for 82% of them. Of the sample, 1.5% falls within the top ten clones.

The cohort comprised approximately 700 healthy bone marrow donors. Cohort members were all nominally healthy when sampled, although unrecorded immune exposures were likely present. The donor was CMV seronegative and was included in the group of several hundred seronegative cohort members. A peripheral blood sample was provided by each donor, and peripheral blood mononuclear cells were used for TCR beta sequencing. Genomic DNA extraction from the blood cell samples was performed with the Qiagen DNeasy Blood Extraction Kit. A word on this clone: The antigen this receptor binds is unknown. Base qualities are not recorded, but no much larger clone differs from it by a single base.

Compared with germline, V lacks 5 bases and J lacks 4 bases; bases without a gene match: 10. From the cysteine through the phenylalanine, the CDR3 covers 16 amino acids. Of all the DNA, just the CDR3 is kept, 48 bases in frame from base 1. In the germline V gene, CDR1 corresponds to SGHVS and CDR2 to FQNEAQ. The chain employs TRBV7-8 and TRBJ2-1; 8 middle bases align to TRBD2. The clonotype comes from a male donor in good health and CMV-seronegative. Source material: PBMCs. The sequenced DNA: TGTGCCAGCAGCGGAACAGCGGGGGCGGGTTACAATGAGCAGTTCTTC. This translates into CASSGTAGAGYNEQFF.